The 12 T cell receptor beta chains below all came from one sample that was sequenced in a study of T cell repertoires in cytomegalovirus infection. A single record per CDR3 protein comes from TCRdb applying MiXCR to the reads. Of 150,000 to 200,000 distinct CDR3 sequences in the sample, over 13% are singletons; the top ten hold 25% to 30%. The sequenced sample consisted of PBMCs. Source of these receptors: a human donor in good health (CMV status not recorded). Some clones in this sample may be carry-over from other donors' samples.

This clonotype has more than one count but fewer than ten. The CDR3 nucleotides read TGTGCCAGCAGCTTCCACGGGACAGGTAACAATGAGCAGTTCTTC. Encoded protein: CASSFHGTGNNEQFF. The chain joins TRBV11-3 to TRBJ2-1; 8 nucleotides agree with TRBD1. Unmatched junction bases numbered 6, after V lost 3 bases and J lost 5 bases. The CDR3 is made up of 15 amino acids. Germline CDR1 and CDR2: SGHNT and YENEEA.

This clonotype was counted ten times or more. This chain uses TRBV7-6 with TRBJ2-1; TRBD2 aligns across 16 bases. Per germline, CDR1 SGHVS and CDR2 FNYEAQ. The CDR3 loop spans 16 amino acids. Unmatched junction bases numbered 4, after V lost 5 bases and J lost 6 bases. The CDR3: CASSVGTSGRANEQFF. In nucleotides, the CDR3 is TGTGCCAGCAGCGTTGGGACTAGCGGGAGGGCCAATGAGCAGTTCTTC.

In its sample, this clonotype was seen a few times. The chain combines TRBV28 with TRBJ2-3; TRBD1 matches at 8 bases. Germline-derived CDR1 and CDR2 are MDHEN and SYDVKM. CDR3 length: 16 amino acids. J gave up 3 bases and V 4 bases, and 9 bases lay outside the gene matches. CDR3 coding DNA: TGTGCCAGCAGTTCTCCATCCAGGGGGCTAACAGATACGCAGTATTTT. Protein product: CASSSPSRGLTDTQYF. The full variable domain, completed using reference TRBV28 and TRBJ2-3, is DVKVTQSSRYLVKRTGEKVFLECVQDMDHENMFWYRQDPGLGLRLIYFSYDVKMKEKGDIPEGYSVSREKKERFSLILESASTNQTSMYLCASSSPSRGLTDTQYFGPGTRLTVL.

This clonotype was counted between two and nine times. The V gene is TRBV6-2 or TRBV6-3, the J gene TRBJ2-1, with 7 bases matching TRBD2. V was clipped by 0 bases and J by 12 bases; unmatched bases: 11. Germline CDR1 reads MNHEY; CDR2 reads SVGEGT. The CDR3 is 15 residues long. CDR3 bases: TGTGCCAGCAGTTACTCCGGACTAGGGGTTATGGTGCAGTTCTTC. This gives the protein CASSYSGLGVMVQFF.

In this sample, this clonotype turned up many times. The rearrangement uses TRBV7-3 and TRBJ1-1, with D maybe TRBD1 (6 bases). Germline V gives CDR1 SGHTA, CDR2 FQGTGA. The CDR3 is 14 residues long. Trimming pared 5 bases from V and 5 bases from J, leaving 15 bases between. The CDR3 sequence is CASSTGGAGTEAFF. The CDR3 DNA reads TGTGCCAGCAGCACCGGGGGCGCCGGGACTGAAGCTTTCTTT.

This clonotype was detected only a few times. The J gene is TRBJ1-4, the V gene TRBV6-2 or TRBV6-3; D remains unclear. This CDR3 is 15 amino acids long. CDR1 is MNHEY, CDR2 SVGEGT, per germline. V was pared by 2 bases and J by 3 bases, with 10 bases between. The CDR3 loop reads CASSYPGRANEKLFF. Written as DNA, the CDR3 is TGTGCCAGCAGTTACCCAGGACGCGCTAATGAAAAACTGTTTTTT.

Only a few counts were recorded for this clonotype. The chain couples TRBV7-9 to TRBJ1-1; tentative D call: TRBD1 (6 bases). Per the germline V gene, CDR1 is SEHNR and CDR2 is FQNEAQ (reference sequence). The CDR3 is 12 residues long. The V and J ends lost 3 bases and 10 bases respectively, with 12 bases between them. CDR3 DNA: TGTGCCAGCAGCTTTAGAGGGACAAGAGCTTTCTTT. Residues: CASSFRGTRAFF.

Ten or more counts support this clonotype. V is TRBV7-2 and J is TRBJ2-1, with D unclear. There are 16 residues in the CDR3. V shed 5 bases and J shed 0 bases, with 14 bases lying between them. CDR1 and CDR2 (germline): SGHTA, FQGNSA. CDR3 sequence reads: CASSPSGLLSYNEQFF. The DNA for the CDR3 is TGTGCCAGCAGCCCTTCCGGGCTACTCTCCTACAATGAGCAGTTCTTC.

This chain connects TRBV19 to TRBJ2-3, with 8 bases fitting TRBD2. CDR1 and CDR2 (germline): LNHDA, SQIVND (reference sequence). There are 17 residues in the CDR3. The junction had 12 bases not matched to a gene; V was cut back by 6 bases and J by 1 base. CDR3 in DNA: TGTGCCAGTAGCACCCGCGCGAGTAGCGGGGGCACAGATACGCAGTATTTT. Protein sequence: CASSTRASSGGTDTQYF.

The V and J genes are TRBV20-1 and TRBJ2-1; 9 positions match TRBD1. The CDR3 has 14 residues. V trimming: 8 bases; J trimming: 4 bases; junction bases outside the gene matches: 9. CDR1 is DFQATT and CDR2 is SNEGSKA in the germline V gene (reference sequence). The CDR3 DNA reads TGCAGTTCGACACCGGGACAGGGTTACAATGAGCAGTTCTTC. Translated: CSSTPGQGYNEQFF.

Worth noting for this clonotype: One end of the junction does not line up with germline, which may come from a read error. The CDR3 region is CASSLPEDGTEAVF. The CDR3, as DNA: TGTGCCAGCAGTTTGCCCGAGGACGGCACTGAAGCGGTATTT. J is TRBJ1-1 and V is TRBV28; D is unclear. This CDR3 region has 14 residues. Germline V gene sequence: CDR1 MDHEN, CDR2 SYDVKM.

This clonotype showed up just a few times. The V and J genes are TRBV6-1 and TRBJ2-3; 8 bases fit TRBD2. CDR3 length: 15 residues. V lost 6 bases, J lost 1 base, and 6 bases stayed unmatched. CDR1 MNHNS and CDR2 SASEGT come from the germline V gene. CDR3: CASRGAGARTDTQYF. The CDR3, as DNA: TGTGCCAGCAGGGGAGCGGGGGCCCGCACAGATACGCAGTATTTT.